This entry concerns a single T cell receptor (beta chain). Its antigen is unknown. The length of the CDR3 is 13 residues. The germline gives CDR1 LNHDA, CDR2 SQIVND (reference sequence). Trimming removed 4 bases at V and 5 bases at J, with 9 bases between. This entry comes from a study of T cell responses to AZD1222 COVID-19 vaccine. Study-level points and caveats: Possibly, clonal diversity was underestimated; donors were largely white British and included more females. Sampled repertoires all dated from after the peak T cell response. Reports say nearly half of spike-specific TCRs go after unmutated variant regions. Spike-specific TCR breadth and depth went up after people got two AZD1222 doses.

The protocol was immunoSEQ multiplex PCR, while the TCRdb copy is restricted to in-frame clones and leaves out a portion. The table has 100,000 or so clones, around 90% seen once. The clonotype was recovered from an adult in good health. This chain uses TRBV19 with TRBJ1-3; weak D call: TRBD1 (5 bases). Sequenced here: peripheral blood, sampled on day 0 of AZD1222 vaccination. The CDR3 sequence: CASSTGDRNTIYF. CDR3 in DNA: TGTGCCAGTAGTACCGGGGACCGAAACACCATATATTTT.